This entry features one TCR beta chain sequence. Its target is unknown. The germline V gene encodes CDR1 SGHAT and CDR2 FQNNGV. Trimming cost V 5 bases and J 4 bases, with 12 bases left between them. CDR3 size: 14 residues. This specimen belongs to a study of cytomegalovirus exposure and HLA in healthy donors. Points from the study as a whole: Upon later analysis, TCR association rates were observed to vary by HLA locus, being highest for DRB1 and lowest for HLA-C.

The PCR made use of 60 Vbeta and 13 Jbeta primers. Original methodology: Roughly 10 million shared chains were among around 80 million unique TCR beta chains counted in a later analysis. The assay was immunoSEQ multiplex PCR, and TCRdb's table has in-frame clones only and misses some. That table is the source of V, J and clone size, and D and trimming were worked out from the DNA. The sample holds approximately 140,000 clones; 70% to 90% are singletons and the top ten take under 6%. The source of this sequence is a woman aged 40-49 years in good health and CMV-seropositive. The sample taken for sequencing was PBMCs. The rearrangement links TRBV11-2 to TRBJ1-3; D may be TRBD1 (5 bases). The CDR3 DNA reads TGTGCCAGCAGCACGACAGTATCAGGAAACACCATATATTTT. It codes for CASSTTVSGNTIYF.